This is a list of T cell receptor beta chains from one sample in a study of cytomegalovirus exposure and HLA in healthy donors. Sequencing was performed with immunoSEQ multiplex PCR; in TCRdb, only in-frame clones are kept and a portion is missing. The sample has some 50,000 clones; approximately 67% are singletons. Sequences were obtained from PBMCs. Receptor source: a man aged 30 to 45 in good health and CMV-seronegative. Both conserved end residues are part of each CDR3. D genes are given only for firm matches. Part of the rows lack a size; the others show once, few, many or a class for expanded clones.

size,D,V,J,DNA,CDR3
NA,NA,TRBV5-4,TRBJ2-5,TGTGCCAGCAGCTTAAGCAAAGAGACCCAGTACTTC,CASSLSKETQYF
NA,TRBD2,TRBV5-1,TRBJ2-3,TGCGCCAGCAGCTTGGGGGCGGGAGGATTCACAGATACGCAGTATTTT,CASSLGAGGFTDTQYF
NA,TRBD1,TRBV29-1,TRBJ1-2,TGCAGCGTTGACGACAGGGGCAACTATGGCTACACCTTC,CSVDDRGNYGYTF
NA,TRBD1,TRBV2,TRBJ2-1,TGTGCCAGCAGGACAATCAGGGGGCACAATGAGCAGTTCTTC,CASRTIRGHNEQFF
few,NA,TRBV5-1,TRBJ2-2,TGCGCCAGCAGCCATAACGGCGGGACCGGGGAGCTGTTTTTT,CASSHNGGTGELFF
NA,NA,TRBV25-1,TRBJ2-1,TGTGCCAGCAGTGAATCCTATGAGCAGTTCTTC,CASSESYEQFF
NA,NA,TRBV7-6,TRBJ2-7,TGTGCCAGCAGCTTAGTTGGCGGATACGAGCAGTACTTC,CASSLVGGYEQYF
once,TRBD2,TRBV6-5,TRBJ2-7,TGTGCCAGCAGGCGGGAGCACGAGCAGTACTTC,CASRREHEQYF
NA,TRBD1,TRBV27,TRBJ2-7,TGTGCCAGCAGTCTCTCGGGACAGGGGGTAACCTACGAGCAGTACTTC,CASSLSGQGVTYEQYF
NA,TRBD2,TRBV30,TRBJ2-7,TGTGCCTGGAGTGGGAAGAGCGGGAGCTCCTACGAGCAGTACTTC,CAWSGKSGSSYEQYF
NA,TRBD1,TRBV5-1,TRBJ1-2,TGCGCCAGCAGCTTCTTGGCTTCGGGACAGGGCTCAAAAGGCTACACCTTC,CASSFLASGQGSKGYTF
NA,NA,TRBV6-5,TRBJ1-3,TGTGCCAGCAGTCTAACGGGCTCTGGAAACACCATATATTTT,CASSLTGSGNTIYF
NA,TRBD1,TRBV2,TRBJ1-4,TGTGCCAGCGGGGGACAGGGAGGGGAAAAACTGTTTTTT,CASGGQGGEKLFF
NA,TRBD1,TRBV4-1,TRBJ1-5,TGCGCCAGCAGCCACTCTCAGGGGGCGGTCGCGGAGCCCCAGCATTTT,CASSHSQGAVAEPQHF
NA,TRBD1,TRBV5-4,TRBJ1-1,TGTGCCAGCAGCTTGCCTCTCGGACAGGGGGGGATGAACACTGAAGCTTTCTTT,CASSLPLGQGGMNTEAFF
NA,TRBD2,TRBV4-1,TRBJ2-1,TGCGCCAGCAGCCCCACTAGCGGGGAAGGGGAGCAGTTCTTC,CASSPTSGEGEQFF
NA,TRBD1,TRBV29-1,TRBJ1-2,TGCAGCGTTGAAGGGACAGGGTATGGTGGCTACACCTTC,CSVEGTGYGGYTF
NA,TRBD2,TRBV4-1,TRBJ2-7,TGCGCCAGCCGATCCGAACCCCTAGGACTAGACGCCTACGAGCAGTACTTC,CASRSEPLGLDAYEQYF
NA,NA,TRBV2,TRBJ2-5,TGTGCCAGTGCCCGCGAAAAGACCCAGTACTTC,CASAREKTQYF
NA,TRBD1,TRBV7-6,TRBJ2-7,TGTGCCAGCAGCCGGTGGACAGGGACCGAGCAGTACTTC,CASSRWTGTEQYF
NA,NA,TRBV10-3,TRBJ2-2,TGTGCCATCAGTGAGGGCGGGAACACCGGGGAGCTGTTTTTT,CAISEGGNTGELFF
NA,NA,TRBV11-3,TRBJ2-2,TGTGCCAGCAGCCCCGGGACATCGAACACCGGGGAGCTGTTTTTT,CASSPGTSNTGELFF
NA,TRBD2,TRBV5-1,TRBJ2-3,TGCGCCAGCAGGCGGGTAGCGGGAGAAATTTTAGATACGCAGTATTTT,CASRRVAGEILDTQYF
NA,NA,TRBV7-9,TRBJ2-7,TGTGCCAGCAGCTTCCTCGGGTCTTACGAGCAGTACTTC,CASSFLGSYEQYF
NA,NA,TRBV28,TRBJ1-1,TGTGCCAGCAGTCTTAGATACCACGACACTGAAGCTTTCTTT,CASSLRYHDTEAFF
NA,NA,TRBV5-1,TRBJ1-1,TGCGCCAGCAGCTTGGCCGGGGGGTACACTGAAGCTTTCTTT,CASSLAGGYTEAFF
NA,NA,TRBV6-1,TRBJ2-6,TGTGCCAGCAGTGAATTCGGAGCGTCTGGGGCCAACGTCCTGACTTTC,CASSEFGASGANVLTF
NA,NA,TRBV19,TRBJ2-5,TGTGCCAGTAGTATAGTGCGGGGAGGATCCGAGACCCAGTACTTC,CASSIVRGGSETQYF
NA,TRBD2,TRBV5-5,TRBJ2-7,TGTGCCAGCAGCACCCAGACTAGCGGGAGGTTCTACGAGCAGTACTTC,CASSTQTSGRFYEQYF
NA,TRBD1,TRBV30,TRBJ1-2,TGTGCCTGGAGTGTACGGGACAGGGGGCTCACTGGCTACACCTTC,CAWSVRDRGLTGYTF
NA,NA,TRBV4-2,TRBJ2-3,TGTGCCAGCAGCCCACGCATGAGGCCGACAGATACGCAGTATTTT,CASSPRMRPTDTQYF
NA,TRBD2,TRBV5-1,TRBJ2-1,TGCGCCAGCAGCTGGATTAGCGGGAGGGGTGACAATGAGCAGTTCTTC,CASSWISGRGDNEQFF
NA,TRBD1,TRBV6-5,TRBJ2-5,TGTGCCAGCAGTTACTTGGACAGGGAAGAGACCCAGTACTTC,CASSYLDREETQYF
NA,NA,TRBV5-1,TRBJ2-5,TGCGCCAGCAGCCCCTCGGCTGCGGGGCCGGAGACCCAGTACTTC,CASSPSAAGPETQYF
NA,TRBD2,TRBV2,TRBJ2-7,TGTGCCAGCAGTGATAGTGGCACTAGCGGGAGGGCCGATCCCTACGAGCAGTACTTC,CASSDSGTSGRADPYEQYF
NA,TRBD2,TRBV7-9,TRBJ2-3,TGTGCCAGCAGCCCAAGAGGTTTGAGTAGCGGGAGGGCCGTCGATACGCAGTATTTT,CASSPRGLSSGRAVDTQYF
few,NA,TRBV4-1,TRBJ2-7,TGCGCCAGCAGCCAAGTCTTCACCAGGGCCCACGAGCAGTACTTC,CASSQVFTRAHEQYF
NA,NA,TRBV6-1,TRBJ2-7,TGTGCCAGTAGCCCGCAGCGGGTGGCCTCCTACGAGCAGTACTTC,CASSPQRVASYEQYF
NA,NA,TRBV11-3,TRBJ2-7,TGTGCCAGCAGGACGGACAGCTCCTACGAGCAGTACTTC,CASRTDSSYEQYF
NA,NA,TRBV2,TRBJ2-7,TGTGCCAGCAAAAAATCCCGACAGGATTACTACGAGCAGTACTTC,CASKKSRQDYYEQYF
NA,NA,TRBV30,TRBJ1-1,TGTGCCTGGGCGAGAGGGGGTAACACTGAAGCTTTCTTT,CAWARGGNTEAFF
NA,NA,TRBV5-1,TRBJ1-1,TGCGCCAGCAGCTTGGCCGTGAACACTGAAGCTTTCTTT,CASSLAVNTEAFF
NA,NA,TRBV5-6,TRBJ2-5,TGTGCCAGCAGCTTGGGTCGGGATGTGCAGTACTTC,CASSLGRDVQYF
NA,TRBD2,TRBV7-2,TRBJ2-7,TGTGCCAGCAGCTTAGTAGCGGGAGTGACGAGCTACGAGCAGTACTTC,CASSLVAGVTSYEQYF
NA,TRBD2,TRBV6-5,TRBJ2-5,TGTGCCAGCAGGGGACTAGCTCGGGGGGAGACCCAGTACTTC,CASRGLARGETQYF
NA,NA,TRBV11-2,TRBJ2-7,TGTGCCAGCAGTTACGGACAGAGATACGAGCAGTACTTC,CASSYGQRYEQYF
NA,NA,TRBV19,TRBJ1-1,TGTGCCAGTAGTACAGGTTTCGCTTTCTTT,CASSTGFAFF
NA,TRBD2,TRBV5-4,TRBJ2-7,TGTGCCAGCAGCTTTCTAACTAGCGGGAGGAGGTCTATTTCCTACGAGCAGTACTTC,CASSFLTSGRRSISYEQYF
NA,NA,TRBV5-4,TRBJ2-7,TGTGCCAGCAGCACTGAGGGGGGGATCTCCTACGAGCAGTACTTC,CASSTEGGISYEQYF
NA,TRBD1,TRBV6-5,TRBJ1-2,TGTGCCAGCAGTTACTCCCGAACAGGGGGCTATGGCTACACCTTC,CASSYSRTGGYGYTF
once,TRBD2,TRBV6-7,TRBJ2-3,TGTGCCAGCAGTTACCCGCCGTCTAGCGGGAGGAATGGAGATACGCAGTATTTT,CASSYPPSSGRNGDTQYF
NA,NA,TRBV5-1,TRBJ2-5,TGCGCCAGCAGCTTGTCCAGCGGCCAAGAGACCCAGTACTTC,CASSLSSGQETQYF
NA,NA,TRBV7-9,TRBJ2-5,TGTGCCAGCAGCTTATTTAGCGCATCGTACCAAGAGACCCAGTACTTC,CASSLFSASYQETQYF
few,TRBD2,TRBV10-1,TRBJ2-7,TGCGCCAGCAGCCGGACTAGCGGAGTGGGATCGCACGAGCAGTACTTC,CASSRTSGVGSHEQYF
NA,NA,TRBV27,TRBJ2-7,TGTGCCAGCAGTTCTTACTACGAGCAGTACTTC,CASSSYYEQYF
NA,TRBD1,TRBV30,TRBJ2-7,TGTGCCTGGAGTGCAGGGGGTTCCTACGAGCAGTACTTC,CAWSAGGSYEQYF
few,TRBD1,TRBV27,TRBJ1-2,TGTGCCAGCAGTTCCTTCCCGGGACAGGGTGGTGGCTACACCTTC,CASSSFPGQGGGYTF
NA,NA,TRBV11-2,TRBJ2-6,TGTGCCAGCAGCTCTGGGACTCTCGGGGCCAACGTCCTGACTTTC,CASSSGTLGANVLTF
few,NA,TRBV20-1,TRBJ1-5,TGCAGTGCTAGGGACCCACAGGGCGCGCATTTT,CSARDPQGAHF
NA,TRBD1,TRBV11-2,TRBJ1-1,TGTGCCAGCAGCTCCCAGGGGGGTACACGCAAGAACACTGAAGCTTTCTTT,CASSSQGGTRKNTEAFF